The 16 T cell receptor beta chains below were found in one sample sequenced in a study of shared clonotypes between healthy human individuals. Some clones are missing from TCRdb's copy, which holds only in-frame ones; the method was immunoSEQ multiplex PCR. The sample records roughly 680,000 clones, about two thirds being singletons. Sequencing was done on a sample of memory CD4+ T cells sorted from blood. Regarding subset: CD45RA-negative fraction. The receptors shown here come from a woman in her 30s in good health.

The chain combines TRBV27 with TRBJ2-5; D is possibly TRBD2 (6 bases). Germline CDR1 is MNHEY and CDR2 is SMNVEV (reference sequence). V dropped 3 bases and J dropped 2 bases, with 13 bases sitting between them. There are 15 residues in the CDR3. The CDR3 loop is CASSFWGSGQETQYF. CDR3 nucleotides: TGTGCCAGCAGTTTCTGGGGTAGCGGTCAAGAGACCCAGTACTTC.

This clone was seen a few times. The V and J genes are TRBV18 and TRBJ2-5, with D perhaps matching TRBD1 (6 bases). Between the trimmed V and J ends, which lost 5 bases and 3 bases, there was a span of 13 bases. The length of the CDR3 is 14 residues. Germline V lookup: CDR1 KGHSH, CDR2 LQKENI. This CDR3 is CASSSQAGEETQYF. Here the CDR3 DNA reads TGTGCCAGCTCATCACAAGCAGGGGAAGAGACCCAGTACTTC.

This chain joins TRBV28 and TRBJ2-7; 10 nucleotides agree with TRBD1. Looked up from germline, CDR1 is MDHEN and CDR2 is SYDVKM. The CDR3 sequence is 16 residues long. The junction had 8 bases not matched to a gene; V was cut back by 4 bases and J by 2 bases. The CDR3 protein is CASSSPRTGGAYEQYF. Written as DNA, the CDR3 is TGTGCCAGCAGTTCCCCGCGGACAGGGGGGGCCTACGAGCAGTACTTC. The full variable domain, with the rest looked up from reference TRBV28 and TRBJ2-7, is DVKVTQSSRYLVKRTGEKVFLECVQDMDHENMFWYRQDPGLGLRLIYFSYDVKMKEKGDIPEGYSVSREKKERFSLILESASTNQTSMYLCASSSPRTGGAYEQYFGPGTRLTVT.

This chain uses TRBV15 with TRBJ2-5, with a possible D match to TRBD1 (6 bases). Deletions cut 1 base from V and 4 bases from J, with 10 bases between. CDR1 and CDR2 (germline): LNHNV, YYDKDF (reference sequence). CDR3 length equals 14 residues. The CDR3 here is CATSRAQGGETQYF. The DNA for the CDR3 is TGTGCCACCAGCAGAGCACAGGGTGGAGAGACCCAGTACTTC.

This rearrangement joins TRBV25-1 to TRBJ2-1, with TRBD1 as a possible D gene (6 bases). V lost 2 bases to trimming and J lost 2 bases, with 10 bases between them. The CDR3 covers 15 residues. Looked up from germline, CDR1 is MGHDK and CDR2 is SYGVNS. CDR3 amino acids: CASSERRDTYNEQFF. In DNA, the CDR3 is TGTGCCAGCAGTGAAAGACGGGACACCTACAATGAGCAGTTCTTC.

The V gene is TRBV28, the J gene TRBJ2-1; possible D gene TRBD2, 5 bases. The germline CDR1 and CDR2 sequences are MDHEN and SYDVKM. CDR3 length: 13 residues. Trimming left V 2 bases short and J 10 bases short, with 12 bases between. CDR3 coding DNA: TGTGCCAGCAGTTTACGAGGGTCGGGGGAGCAGTTCTTC. Translated: CASSLRGSGEQFF.

This rearrangement joins TRBV4-2 to TRBJ2-7; a possible D gene is TRBD1 (5 bases). CDR3 length equals 16 residues. Trimming shortened V by 0 bases and J by 4 bases, and 16 bases separated the two germline ends. CDR1 is LGHNA, CDR2 YNFKEQ, per germline. The CDR3 reads CASSQDPSAGQYEQYF. As DNA, the CDR3 is TGTGCCAGCAGCCAAGATCCTTCGGCAGGGCAATACGAGCAGTACTTC.

The genes are TRBV18 and TRBJ2-2; TRBD1 or TRBD2 may be the D gene (5 bases each). Germline assignment: CDR1 KGHSH and CDR2 LQKENI. Deletions cut 6 bases from V and 3 bases from J, with 14 bases between. CDR3 length: 15 amino acids. This CDR3 is CASSRDGIDTGELFF. DNA for the CDR3: TGTGCCAGCTCCCGGGACGGCATCGACACCGGGGAGCTGTTTTTT.

This sequence joins TRBV23-1 and TRBJ2-7; a weak D match, TRBD2 (7 bases). TRBV23-1 is known as an ORF, though its function is uncertain. This CDR3 has 14 residues. Trimming took off 3 bases at V and 1 base at J, with 10 bases between the two ends. The CDR3 DNA is TGCGCCAGCAGTCAGGAGGGGGGGTCCTACGAGCAGTACTTC. Translated, it gives CASSQEGGSYEQYF.

There are a few counts of this clone. The sample carries other DNA sequences with the same CDR3. DNA of the CDR3: TGTGCCAGCTCACCAACCAGCTCCTACGAGCAGTACTTC. Its translation: CASSPTSSYEQYF. This chain uses TRBV18 with TRBJ2-7; D ambiguous. The CDR3 covers 13 residues. V dropped 2 bases and J dropped 0 bases, with 5 bases sitting between them. From germline, CDR1 is KGHSH and CDR2 LQKENI.

The CDR3 region has the DNA TGTGCCAGCTCCTTAGCGGGAGGTTCCTGGGAGCAGTACTTC. Its protein is CASSLAGGSWEQYF. J is TRBJ2-7 and V is TRBV6-1; 10 positions match TRBD2. The germline V gene encodes CDR1 MNHNS and CDR2 SASEGT. Trimming cost V 8 bases and J 7 bases; bases outside gene matches: 11. The CDR3 spans 14 residues.

This chain uses TRBV2 with TRBJ2-7, with 9 bases that match TRBD1. This CDR3 has 15 amino acids. The V gene end was trimmed by 5 bases and the J gene end by 1 base; junction bases not matched to a gene: 6. Germline CDR1 is SNHLY and CDR2 is FYNNEI. CDR3 DNA sequence: TGTGCCAGCAGTCCAACAGGGGGCTCATCCTACGAGCAGTACTTC. It codes for CASSPTGGSSYEQYF.

The chain uses TRBV18 and TRBJ2-2; 9 bases line up with TRBD2. CDR3 size: 16 residues. V shed 3 bases and J 0 bases; nucleotides not matched to a gene: 2. Germline V gene data show CDR1 as KGHSH and CDR2 as LQKENI. Here the CDR3 reads CASSPAGGANTGELFF. The CDR3 DNA reads as TGTGCCAGCTCACCGGCGGGAGGGGCGAACACCGGGGAGCTGTTTTTT.

The rearrangement uses TRBV30 and TRBJ1-5; 7 bases are a match to TRBD1. CDR1 is GTSNPN, CDR2 SVGIG, per germline (reference sequence). This CDR3 has 15 amino acids. Trimming removed 1 base from V and 3 bases from J; junction bases left unmatched: 6. The CDR3: CAWSEPGQYNQPQHF. In DNA form, the CDR3 reads TGTGCCTGGAGTGAGCCGGGACAGTACAATCAGCCCCAGCATTTT.

This clone was detected a few times. The genes are TRBV29-1 and TRBJ2-3, with a tentative D call TRBD2 (6 bases). CDR3 length equals 15 residues. Trimming took 4 bases from V and 0 from J, leaving 14 bases between them. Germline V lookup: CDR1 SQVTM, CDR2 ANQGSEA. The CDR3 loop is CSVGGDSTSTDTQYF. The CDR3 DNA follows: TGCAGCGTTGGGGGGGATAGCACTAGCACAGATACGCAGTATTTT.

The rearrangement uses TRBV6-1 and TRBJ1-1; D call uncertain. CDR3 length: 14 residues. The V end was cut by 7 bases, the J end by 2 bases, with 14 bases between. CDR1 MNHNS and CDR2 SASEGT come from the germline V gene. CDR3: CASNTGRHNTEAFF. CDR3 DNA: TGTGCCAGCAACACCGGACGGCACAACACTGAAGCTTTCTTT.